Presented here are 28 T cell receptor beta chains from one specimen sequenced in a study of blood T cells in healthy people across ages. Sample-barcoded 5' priming and a J-beta primer mix drove a second PCR of about 6 to 12 cycles. TCRdb re-derived calls from the 5' RACE reads in MiXCR, one entry per CDR3 protein. The table includes around 990,000 distinct CDR3 sequences, under 40% detected once. The sequenced sample consisted of blood. The receptor set was obtained from a man aged 18 to 29 in good health.

This chain connects TRBV4-1 to TRBJ2-1; TRBD1 is a possible D gene (5 bases). CDR3 length: 14 amino acids. Germline V gene lookup returns CDR1 MGHRA and CDR2 YSYEKL. V was pared by 0 bases and J by 9 bases, with 12 bases between. The CDR3 DNA is TGCGCCAGCAGCCAAGAGGTCAGGGCATGTGAGCAGTTCTTC. Translation: CASSQEVRACEQFF.

This sequence joins TRBV5-1 and TRBJ1-6, with 7 bases aligning to TRBD1. The CDR3 is 15 amino acids. Trimming cost V 4 bases and J 4 bases; bases outside gene matches: 5. Germline CDR1 reads SGHRS; CDR2 reads YFSETQ. Here the CDR3 DNA reads TGCGCCAGCAGCGCCGGGACAGAGTATAATTCACCCCTCCACTTT. This codes for CASSAGTEYNSPLHF.

A few counts support this clonotype. This chain links TRBV6-5 with TRBJ2-5; D is undetermined. Trimming removed 0 bases from V and 5 bases from J, with 16 bases in between. The CDR3 length is 16 residues. CDR1 is MNHEY, CDR2 SVGAGI, per germline. CDR3 loop: CASSYSHQEPGETQYF. CDR3 sequence (DNA): TGTGCCAGCAGTTACTCCCATCAGGAACCTGGGGAGACCCAGTACTTC.

A few counts support this clonotype. The chain couples TRBV6-1 to TRBJ2-3, with D maybe TRBD2 (7 bases). V shed 3 bases and J shed 1 base, with 11 bases lying between them. The CDR3 has 15 amino acids. The germline gives CDR1 MNHNS, CDR2 SASEGT. The DNA of the CDR3 is TGTGCCAGCAGTGAGGAGGGGGGGGGCACAGATACGCAGTATTTT. It specifies CASSEEGGGTDTQYF.

This chain links TRBV2 with TRBJ2-5; unclear D gene. The J call could be wrong; TRBJ2-7 is a better fit for the DNA end. Per the germline V gene, CDR1 is SNHLY and CDR2 is FYNNEI. The CDR3 extends over 12 amino acids. Here the CDR3 reads CASSPYMSEQYF. As DNA, the CDR3 is TGTGCCAGCAGTCCCTACATGAGCGAGCAGTACTTC.

The gene calls are TRBV5-1 and TRBJ2-4; D ambiguous. With 0 bases removed from V and 5 bases from J, the gap between germline ends came to 12 bases. Per germline, CDR1 SGHRS and CDR2 YFSETQ. This CDR3 comprises 15 residues. CDR3 region: CASSLASTAQNIQYF. As DNA, the CDR3 is TGCGCCAGCAGCTTGGCATCAACGGCCCAAAACATTCAGTACTTC.

CDR3 sequence: CASTLDPGTSGPTYEQYF. CDR3 DNA sequence: TGTGCCAGCACTCTGGACCCCGGGACTAGCGGCCCTACCTACGAGCAGTACTTC. The gene calls are TRBV12-3 or TRBV12-4 and TRBJ2-7; TRBD2 matches 11 bases. This CDR3 has 18 amino acids. The junction had 16 bases not matched to a gene; V was cut back by 7 bases and J by 2 bases.

This clonotype was found a few times. This chain connects TRBV6-2 or TRBV6-3 to TRBJ1-2; D might be TRBD1 (6 bases). The CDR3 sequence is 15 residues long. V gave up 5 bases and J gave up 2 bases, with 15 bases separating them. The germline CDR1 and CDR2 sequences are MNHEY and SVGEGT. CDR3 nucleotides: TGTGCCAGCAGTCCCCGCGGGACACCCAACTATGGCTACACCTTC. This translates into CASSPRGTPNYGYTF.

Only a few counts were recorded for this clonotype. The V gene is TRBV4-1, the J gene TRBJ1-1, with D tentatively TRBD1 (5 bases). Per germline, CDR1 MGHRA and CDR2 YSYEKL. Trimming stripped 1 base from V and 0 bases from J, with 9 bases between. This CDR3 has 15 amino acids. CDR3 DNA: TGCGCCAGCAGCCAAGGGGTAGGGGTGAACACTGAAGCTTTCTTT. It translates to CASSQGVGVNTEAFF.

The sample holds one count of this clonotype. The chain links TRBV4-1 to TRBJ2-3; 7 positions match TRBD1. The ends lost 8 bases at V and 5 bases at J; junction bases unmatched: 10. Germline assignment: CDR1 MGHRA and CDR2 YSYEKL. The CDR3 has 14 amino acids. CDR3 DNA: TGCGCCAGCGCTATGGTAGGGGGCAAAGATACGCAGTATTTT. Its translation is CASAMVGGKDTQYF.

The chain combines TRBV6-1 with TRBJ1-1, with unresolved D. The CDR3 is 16 residues long. V lost 3 bases to trimming and J lost 1 base, with 15 bases between them. Germline assignment: CDR1 MNHNS and CDR2 SASEGT. The CDR3 region has the DNA TGTGCCAGCAGTGACACCGATAGGCGCGCGAACACTGAAGCTTTCTTT. Protein sequence: CASSDTDRRANTEAFF.

This clonotype came up once. The V call is TRBV5-1, the J call TRBJ2-5; D is unclear. Looked up from germline, CDR1 is SGHRS and CDR2 is YFSETQ. The CDR3 spans 14 residues. V lost 1 base and J 2 bases, leaving 9 bases between the germline ends. CDR3 in amino acids: CASSLSLFQETQYF. The CDR3 region has the DNA TGCGCCAGCAGCTTGTCCCTCTTTCAAGAGACCCAGTACTTC.

This clonotype was counted at least ten times. The J gene is TRBJ2-1, the V gene TRBV7-9; 8 bases map to TRBD1. J lost 4 bases, V lost 5 bases, and 13 bases had no gene match. Germline V gene sequence: CDR1 SEHNR, CDR2 FQNEAQ (reference sequence). The CDR3 consists of 17 residues. The CDR3 DNA sequence: TGTGCCAGCAGCCCCCCTATACGGGACAGGCTTTACAATGAGCAGTTCTTC. It is translated as CASSPPIRDRLYNEQFF.

In this sample, this clonotype turned up a few times. This chain connects TRBV20-1 to TRBJ1-2; TRBD1 agrees at 7 bases. Germline CDR1 reads DFQATT; CDR2 reads SNEGSKA (reference sequence). This CDR3 region has 14 residues. The junction had 9 bases not matched to a gene; V was cut back by 0 bases and J by 8 bases. The CDR3 DNA is TGCAGTGCTAGAGATATGGAGACAGGGTCCGGCTACACCTTC. It codes for CSARDMETGSGYTF.

The chain's CDR3 is CASSSNRDTPREQYF. The CDR3 DNA sequence: TGTGCCAGCAGCTCCAACAGGGATACCCCTCGCGAGCAGTACTTC. The rearrangement joins TRBV13 to TRBJ2-7, with D perhaps TRBD1 (6 bases). This CDR3 has 15 amino acids. Trimming took 4 bases from V and 6 from J, leaving 19 bases between them. Looked up from germline, CDR1 is PRHDT and CDR2 is FYEKMQ (reference sequence). Complete variable domain (other parts from reference TRBV13 and TRBJ2-7): AAGVIQSPRHLIKEKRETATLKCYPIPRHDTVYWYQQGPGQDPQFLISFYEKMQSDKGSIPDRFSAQQFSDYHSELNMSSLELGDSALYFCASSSNRDTPREQYFGPGTRLTVT.

This clonotype was observed a handful of times. This chain connects TRBV28 to TRBJ2-7; the D gene is possibly TRBD2 (6 bases). Germline-derived CDR1 and CDR2 are MDHEN and SYDVKM. Deletions cut 5 bases from V and 7 bases from J, with 21 bases between. The CDR3 runs 15 residues. CDR3 loop: CASSPGTVPYNEQYF. As DNA, the CDR3 is TGTGCCAGCAGTCCCGGGACTGTCCCCTACAATGAGCAGTACTTC.

This clonotype was counted a few times. The rearrangement links TRBV9 to TRBJ1-6; a possible D gene is TRBD1 (5 bases). Trimming took 5 bases from V and 13 from J, leaving 16 bases between them. Looked up from germline, CDR1 is SGDLS and CDR2 is YYNGEE. CDR3 length equals 13 residues. The CDR3 here is CASSPGRSSPLHF. CDR3 DNA sequence: TGTGCCAGCAGTCCGGGACGCAGTTCGCCCCTCCACTTT.

This clonotype was found a few times. This chain links TRBV12-3 or TRBV12-4 with TRBJ1-5, with no clear D. This CDR3 contains 16 residues. V was clipped by 3 bases and J by 1 base, with 13 bases between them. The CDR3 reads CASSFSFGSSNQPQHF. CDR3 coding DNA: TGTGCCAGCAGTTTCTCCTTTGGGTCAAGCAATCAGCCCCAGCATTTT.

The chain uses TRBV4-2 and TRBJ2-3; 7 nucleotides align to TRBD2. CDR1 LGHNA and CDR2 YNFKEQ come from the germline V gene. This CDR3 region has 17 residues. Germline trimming cut 0 bases from V and 0 bases from J; bases unmatched to any gene: 6. CDR3 sequence reads: CASSQESTSASTDTQYF. DNA for the CDR3: TGTGCCAGCAGCCAAGAGTCTACTAGCGCAAGCACAGATACGCAGTATTTT.

The chain joins TRBV2 to TRBJ1-1; D gene unclear. The CDR3 sequence is 11 residues long. Per the germline V gene, CDR1 is SNHLY and CDR2 is FYNNEI. The V and J ends lost 7 bases and 8 bases respectively, with 11 bases between them. Written as DNA, the CDR3 is TGTGCCAGCAACTTGGTCCACGAAGCTTTCTTT. Translation gives CASNLVHEAFF.

V usage is TRBV2 and J usage is TRBJ1-2; unclear D gene. Trimming left V 8 bases short and J 8 bases short, with 12 bases between. CDR1 and CDR2 from the germline V gene are SNHLY and FYNNEI. This CDR3 is 11 amino acids long. The CDR3 DNA reads TGTGCCAGCCGAGGCTCGTCCGGCTACACCTTC. The encoded protein is CASRGSSGYTF. Variable domain in full (rest from reference TRBV2 and TRBJ1-2): EPEVTQTPSHQVTQMGQEVILRCVPISNHLYFYWYRQILGQKVEFLVSFYNNEISEKSEIFDDQFSVERPDGSNFTLKIRSTKLEDSAMYFCASRGSSGYTFGSGTRLTVV.

This clonotype has more than one count but fewer than ten. The genes are TRBV5-6 and TRBJ2-3, with TRBD1 matching over 8 bases. After removal of 4 bases from V and 4 bases from J, the junction contained 20 bases not matched to a gene. Germline-derived CDR1 and CDR2 are SGHDT and YYEEEE. The CDR3 loop spans 19 amino acids. CDR3 DNA sequence: TGTGCCAGCAGCGTCGGGACAGGAATAATCATCCTGGACCCAGATACGCAGTATTTT. Encoded protein: CASSVGTGIIILDPDTQYF.

This clonotype was seen only a few times. The chain has TRBV7-8 and TRBJ1-5; maybe TRBD1 (5 bases). V lost 6 bases, J lost 4 bases, and 13 bases lay in between. The CDR3 length is 14 residues. CDR1 SGHVS and CDR2 FQNEAQ come from the germline V gene. The CDR3 protein is CASSRDGFNQPQHF. In nucleotides, the CDR3 is TGTGCCAGCAGTCGGGACGGATTTAATCAGCCCCAGCATTTT.

The chain combines TRBV4-1 with TRBJ1-5, with a tentative D call TRBD1 (6 bases). Germline CDR1 MGHRA, CDR2 YSYEKL. Trimming left V 0 bases short and J 4 bases short, with 13 bases between. This CDR3 is built from 16 residues. Here the CDR3 DNA reads TGCGCCAGCAGCCAAGACGCAGGGGAGGGAAATCAGCCCCAGCATTTT. It is translated as CASSQDAGEGNQPQHF.

The CDR3 here is CASSQEMTGVVHEQYF. The DNA for the CDR3 is TGCGCCAGCAGCCAAGAGATGACAGGGGTCGTGCACGAGCAGTACTTC. This chain connects TRBV4-3 to TRBJ2-7; 8 nucleotides align to TRBD1. The germline V gene has CDR1 LGHNA and CDR2 YSLEER. V shed 0 bases, J shed 5 bases, and the junction held 9 bases outside the gene matches. CDR3 length: 16 residues.

This clonotype was counted many times. V is TRBV11-2 and J is TRBJ2-7; tentatively, D is TRBD1 (5 bases). The length of the CDR3 is 18 residues. V was shortened by 0 bases and J by 6 bases, with 24 bases between the two germline ends. Germline V lookup: CDR1 SGHAT, CDR2 FQNNGV. The CDR3 region is CASSLDRVFGRVPIEQYF. In nucleotides, the CDR3 is TGTGCCAGCAGCTTAGATCGGGTATTTGGCAGGGTACCTATCGAGCAGTACTTC.

The V and J genes are TRBV27 and TRBJ1-6; no firm D call. The CDR3 loop spans 16 amino acids. Trimming took off 1 base at V and 0 bases at J, with 7 bases between the two ends. The germline CDR1 and CDR2 sequences are MNHEY and SMNVEV (reference sequence). The CDR3: CASSLWSGSYNSPLHF. The CDR3 coding sequence is TGTGCCAGCAGTTTATGGAGTGGCTCCTATAATTCACCCCTCCACTTT.

The genes are TRBV20-1 and TRBJ2-1, with D unresolved. Germline CDR1 is DFQATT and CDR2 is SNEGSKA (reference sequence). CDR3 length: 13 residues. V was trimmed by 1 base and J by 1 base, leaving 5 bases between them. CDR3 bases: TGCAGTGCTAGAGCGGAATCCTACAATGAGCAGTTCTTC. Encoded protein: CSARAESYNEQFF.